Many counts were recorded for the clone carrying this TCR beta chain. The data derive from a study of T cells in Graves' hyperthyroidism and ophthalmopathy. RNA transcripts provided the source from which TCR beta CDR3 regions were amplified. An initial round of RT-PCR targeting the TCR CDR3 relied on the HTBI primer set. TCRdb reprocessed the multiplex PCR reads via MiXCR and lists one record per CDR3 protein. The table lists around 300,000 distinct CDR3 sequences, roughly an eighth of them singletons, with 7% to 9.5% in the top ten. Exclusions: uncontrolled infection, other autoimmune disease, pregnancy, lactation. The material sequenced was blood. The receptor was derived from a woman aged 35 to 49 with Graves' hyperthyroidism.

The CDR3 protein is CSVEMGGLNTEAFF. The DNA of the CDR3 is TGCAGCGTTGAGATGGGGGGGTTGAACACTGAAGCTTTCTTT. The chain couples TRBV29-1 to TRBJ1-1; possibly TRBD1 for D (5 bases). V shed 3 bases and J shed 0 bases, with 11 bases lying between them. The CDR3 covers 14 residues. Germline CDR1 reads SQVTM; CDR2 reads ANQGSEA.